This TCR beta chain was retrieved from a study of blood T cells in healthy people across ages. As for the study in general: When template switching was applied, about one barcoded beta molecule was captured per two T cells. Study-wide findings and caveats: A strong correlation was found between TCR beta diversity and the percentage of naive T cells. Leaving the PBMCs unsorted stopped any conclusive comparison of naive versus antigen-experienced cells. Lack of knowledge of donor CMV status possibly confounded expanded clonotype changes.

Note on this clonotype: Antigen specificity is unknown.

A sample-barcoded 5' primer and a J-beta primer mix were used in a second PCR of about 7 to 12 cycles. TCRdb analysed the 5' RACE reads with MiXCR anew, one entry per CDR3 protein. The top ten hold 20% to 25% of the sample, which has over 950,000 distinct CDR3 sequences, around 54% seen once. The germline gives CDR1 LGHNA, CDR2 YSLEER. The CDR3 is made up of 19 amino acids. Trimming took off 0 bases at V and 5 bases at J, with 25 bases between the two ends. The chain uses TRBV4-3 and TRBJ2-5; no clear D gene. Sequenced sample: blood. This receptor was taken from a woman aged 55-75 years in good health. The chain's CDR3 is CASSQESISRDPDRETQYF. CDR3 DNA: TGCGCCAGCAGCCAAGAAAGTATAAGTAGGGATCCGGATCGGGAGACCCAGTACTTC.